The source of this T cell receptor beta chain is a study of blood T cell repertoires in COVID-19. Background on the study: The United States, Italy and Spain supplied acute and convalescent COVID-19 samples.

The germline V and J ends were trimmed by 5 bases and 5 bases, with 15 bases remaining between them. The CDR3 has 14 amino acids. Germline-derived CDR1 and CDR2 are SGHTA and FQGNSA. Sequencing was performed with immunoSEQ multiplex PCR; in TCRdb, only in-frame clones are kept and a portion is missing. The sample carries roughly 26,000 clones, approximately 96% recorded once. The source material was peripheral blood. The sequence came from a human donor with active COVID-19. The donor label of this sample is uncertain. The chain is built from TRBV7-2 and TRBJ1-2, with D possibly TRBD1 on 6 matching bases. CDR3 residues: CASSPSGDRYGYTF. CDR3 DNA sequence: TGTGCCAGCAGCCCCTCAGGGGATAGATATGGCTACACCTTC.